This TCR beta chain comes out of a study of blood T cell repertoires in COVID-19. Individuals aged roughly 18 to 95 years were recruited from roughly 22 US areas. This clone is a singleton in its sample. This table comes from immunoSEQ multiplex PCR, and its TCRdb copy is limited to in-frame clones, with some not included. Altogether about 380,000 clones are present, around nine tenths being singletons, with the ten largest covering about 1.1%. The CDR3 is made up of 13 amino acids. CDR1 and CDR2 (germline): KGHDR, SFDVKD. V shed 9 bases, J shed 8 bases, and the junction held 8 bases outside the gene matches.

The chain recombines TRBV24-1 with TRBJ1-2; 10 bases align to TRBD1. Sequencing input: PBMCs or T cells enriched from blood (not recorded which). The TCR was taken from a young woman who had recovered from COVID-19. The DNA for the CDR3 is TGTGCCACCTCTAGGGACAGGGGCTCCGGCTACACCTTC. Residues: CATSRDRGSGYTF.